The source of this TCR beta chain is a study of blood T cell repertoires in COVID-19. Germline V gives CDR1 MGHRA, CDR2 YSYEKL. Germline trimming cut 5 bases from V and 2 bases from J; bases unmatched to any gene: 9. There are 16 residues in the CDR3. Generated by immunoSEQ multiplex PCR, the TCRdb table keeps only in-frame clones and is missing some. In the table there are about 81,000 clones, around 88% of which are singletons. The source material was peripheral blood. The TCR sequence derives from a woman aged 80 or over with acute or convalescent COVID-19. The V and J genes are TRBV4-1 and TRBJ2-1, with TRBD2 matching 7 bases. The CDR3 region is CASSDAGETPYNEQFF. CDR3 bases: TGCGCCAGCAGCGACGCGGGAGAGACGCCCTACAATGAGCAGTTCTTC.